Below, 4 T cell receptor beta chains from the same sample are listed, as sequenced in a study of T cells in Graves' hyperthyroidism and ophthalmopathy. It was RNA transcripts that yielded the amplified TCR beta CDR3 regions. During a first-round RT-PCR of the TCR CDR3, the HTBI primer set was used. TCRdb called the multiplex PCR reads again in MiXCR, with one record for every CDR3 protein. The repertoire consists of 700,000 or so distinct CDR3 sequences, with about a sixth occurring once and the leading ten covering 8.4%. The material sequenced was blood. These receptor sequences come from a man aged 18 to 30 with Graves' hyperthyroidism.

This clonotype has more than one count but fewer than ten. The genes are TRBV28 and TRBJ1-5; D may be TRBD1 (5 bases). This CDR3 is 11 amino acids long. CDR1 and CDR2 from the germline V gene are MDHEN and SYDVKM. The V and J ends lost 7 bases and 6 bases respectively, with 7 bases between them. The CDR3 sequence is CASNGGQPQHF. CDR3 DNA: TGTGCCAGCAATGGGGGTCAGCCCCAGCATTTT.

This clonotype turned up a few times. The V call is TRBV27, the J call TRBJ1-2; D is possibly TRBD1 (6 bases). The V gene lost 6 bases and the J gene lost 3 bases, with 8 bases spanning the gap. The CDR3 loop spans 12 amino acids. Germline assignment: CDR1 MNHEY and CDR2 SMNVEV (reference sequence). CDR3 residues: CASRRQDYGYTF. CDR3 sequence (DNA): TGTGCCAGCAGAAGACAGGACTATGGCTACACCTTC.

This clonotype was seen at least ten times. The chain employs TRBV30 and TRBJ2-7; tentatively, D is TRBD2 (5 bases). CDR3 size: 11 residues. Per the germline V gene, CDR1 is GTSNPN and CDR2 is SVGIG (reference sequence). V lost 2 bases, J lost 7 bases, and 9 bases lay in between. The CDR3, as DNA: TGTGCCTGGAGTTATCCGGGGGAGCAGTACTTC. Its protein is CAWSYPGEQYF.

The sample holds a few counts of this clonotype. The chain carries TRBV4-1 and TRBJ1-4; D is perhaps TRBD1 (5 bases). Per the germline V gene, CDR1 is MGHRA and CDR2 is YSYEKL. CDR3 size: 15 residues. With 0 bases removed from V and 2 bases from J, the gap between germline ends came to 7 bases. As DNA, the CDR3 is TGCGCCAGCAGCCAAGATGCAGGGACTAATGAAAAACTGTTTTTT. This sequence encodes CASSQDAGTNEKLFF.